The clone carrying this T cell receptor beta chain was detected a few times. The antigen is unknown. V lost 6 bases, J lost 1 base, and 10 bases lay in between. Germline V gives CDR1 SQVTM, CDR2 ANQGSEA. CDR3 length equals 12 residues. MiXCR, run by TCRdb on the RT-PCR reads, gives a single entry per CDR3 protein. Of some 520,000 distinct CDR3 sequences in the sample, 16% were seen once. This entry comes from a study of response to subunit inactivated influenza vaccine. General study results and limits: Authors suggested that a seasonal influenza vaccination recruits few new T cells each time.

Source: CD4+ T cells sorted from PBMCs, taken around 25 months after vaccination. The sequence was obtained from a man in his fifties or sixties who received an inactivated influenza vaccine. J is TRBJ2-7 and V is TRBV29-1; D gene ambiguous. The CDR3 region is CSVGRDSYEQYF. The CDR3 DNA is TGCAGCGTGGGAAGGGATTCCTACGAGCAGTACTTC.